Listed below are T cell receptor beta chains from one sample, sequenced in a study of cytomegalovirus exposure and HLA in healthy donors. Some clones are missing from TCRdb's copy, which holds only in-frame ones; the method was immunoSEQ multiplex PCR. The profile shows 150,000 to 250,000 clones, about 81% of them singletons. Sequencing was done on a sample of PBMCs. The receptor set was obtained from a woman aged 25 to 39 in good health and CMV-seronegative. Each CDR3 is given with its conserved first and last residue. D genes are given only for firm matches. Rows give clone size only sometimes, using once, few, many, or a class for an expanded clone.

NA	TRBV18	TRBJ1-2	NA	TGTGCCAGCTCACCGGCGGATAACTATGGCTACACCTTC	CASSPADNYGYTF
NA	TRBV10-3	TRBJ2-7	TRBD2	TGTGCCATCAGTGTGGGAACTAGCGGGATGGTCGAGCAGTACTTC	CAISVGTSGMVEQYF
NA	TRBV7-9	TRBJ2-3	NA	TGTGCCAGCAGCTTAATCAAGGGCGGGCCCTCTAGCACAGATACGCAGTATTTT	CASSLIKGGPSSTDTQYF
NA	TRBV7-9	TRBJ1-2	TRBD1	TGTGCCAGTCTAAATCCGGGACAGGGGGCTGTCGGGTATGGCTACACCTTC	CASLNPGQGAVGYGYTF
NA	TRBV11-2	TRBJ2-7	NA	TGTGCCAGCAGCTTAGACCGGGGTGAAACCTACGAGCAGTACTTC	CASSLDRGETYEQYF
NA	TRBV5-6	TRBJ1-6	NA	TGTGCCAGCAGCTCACGGACTGTTAGCTCCTATAATTCACCCCTCCACTTT	CASSSRTVSSYNSPLHF
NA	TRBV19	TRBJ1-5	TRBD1	TGTGCCAGTAGTAGGGCAGGGGGCGATCAGCCCCAGCATTTT	CASSRAGGDQPQHF
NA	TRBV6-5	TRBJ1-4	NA	TGTGCCAGCAGTTACGGGCCGACAACTAATGAAAAACTGTTTTTT	CASSYGPTTNEKLFF
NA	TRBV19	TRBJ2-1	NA	TGTGCCAGTAGTATAGAACTTATCAATGAGCAGTTCTTC	CASSIELINEQFF
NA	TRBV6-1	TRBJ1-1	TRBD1	TGTGCCAGCAGTGAGCAGGGGGCGTTTTTGACTGAAGCTTTCTTT	CASSEQGAFLTEAFF
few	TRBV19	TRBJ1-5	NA	TGTGCCAGTAGCCCTTATAGCAATCAGCCCCAGCATTTT	CASSPYSNQPQHF
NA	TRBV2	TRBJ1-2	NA	TGTGCCAGCAGGGACACTCAGGGCTATGGCTACACCTTC	CASRDTQGYGYTF
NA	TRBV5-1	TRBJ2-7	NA	TGCGCCAGCAGCTTGACGTGGGGGCTATACGAGCAGTACTTC	CASSLTWGLYEQYF
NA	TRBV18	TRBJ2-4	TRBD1	TGTGCCAGCTTCCCGACAGGGGAAAACATTCAGTACTTC	CASFPTGENIQYF
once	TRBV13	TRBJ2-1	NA	TGTGCCAGCAGCTTAGTGGGGGGTTCCAATGAGCAGTTCTTC	CASSLVGGSNEQFF
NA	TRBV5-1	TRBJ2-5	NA	TGCGCCAGCAGCTTGGCCGCAGGGCCAGAGACCCAGTACTTC	CASSLAAGPETQYF
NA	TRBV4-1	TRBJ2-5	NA	TGCGCCAGCAGCCGGCAGCTAGGTGAGACCCAGTACTTC	CASSRQLGETQYF
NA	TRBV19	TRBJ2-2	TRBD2	TGTGCCAGTAGAATAGCGGGGGGGAACGGGGAGCTGTTTTTT	CASRIAGGNGELFF
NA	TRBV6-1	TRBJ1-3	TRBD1	TGTGCCAGCAGTGAACCAGGGGGGAGTGGAAACACCATATATTTT	CASSEPGGSGNTIYF
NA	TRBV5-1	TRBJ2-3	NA	TGCGCCAGCAGCTTGGGACAGAGTAGCACAGATACGCAGTATTTT	CASSLGQSSTDTQYF
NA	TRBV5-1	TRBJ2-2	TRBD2	TGCGCCAGCAGCCTACCTAGCGGGAGTGGGGGCACCGGGGAGCTGTTTTTT	CASSLPSGSGGTGELFF
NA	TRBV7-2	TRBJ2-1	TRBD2	TGTGCCAGCAGCTTACTAGCGGGAGGGCCTGATGAGCAGTTCTTC	CASSLLAGGPDEQFF
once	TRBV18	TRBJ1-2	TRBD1	TGTGCCAGCTCACCGTCCCGGGGACAGCCAGAAATGGGCTATGGCTACACCTTC	CASSPSRGQPEMGYGYTF
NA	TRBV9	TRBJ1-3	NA	TGTGCCAGCAGCGCCGGGGGTCTCCTCTCTGGAAACACCATATATTTT	CASSAGGLLSGNTIYF
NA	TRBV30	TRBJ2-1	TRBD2	TGTGCCTGGAGTCCCGCTAGCGGGAGTTTGGGCAATGAGCAGTTCTTC	CAWSPASGSLGNEQFF
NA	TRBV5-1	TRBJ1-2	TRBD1	TGCGCCAGCAGCTCGGGACAGGGCCGCTATGGCTACACCTTC	CASSSGQGRYGYTF
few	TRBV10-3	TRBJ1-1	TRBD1	TGTGCCATCAGTGGAAACGGACAGGGGAACACTGAAGCTTTCTTT	CAISGNGQGNTEAFF
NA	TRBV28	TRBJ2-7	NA	TGTGCCAGCAGAGGTGGGGCAGGATCCGAGCAGTACTTC	CASRGGAGSEQYF
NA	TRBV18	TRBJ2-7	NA	TGTGCCAGCTCACCGCCAGGACTCAACTACGAGCAGTACTTC	CASSPPGLNYEQYF
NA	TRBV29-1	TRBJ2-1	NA	TGCAGCGTTGAATCCGGGTCAACGGCCAATGAGCAGTTCTTC	CSVESGSTANEQFF
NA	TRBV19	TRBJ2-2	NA	TGTGCCAGCCGGGACTCTCAAAAACCGGGGGAGCTGTTTTTT	CASRDSQKPGELFF